Listed below are T cell receptor beta chains from one sample, sequenced in a study of shared clonotypes between healthy human individuals. This table comes from immunoSEQ multiplex PCR, and its TCRdb copy is limited to in-frame clones, with some not included. The sample shows under 850,000 clones, around 70% of them seen only once. The sample taken for sequencing was memory CD4+ T cells sorted from blood. These receptors all stem from a woman aged 25-40 years in good health. Each CDR3 is given with its conserved first and last residue. A D gene is named only where the DNA matches it firmly. Size is omitted from some rows. Given values are once, few, many or a class for expanded clones.

v_gene,d_gene,abundance,j_gene,len,CDR3aa,CDR3nt
TRBV5-4,NA,NA,TRBJ2-1,13,CAAGAGKNNEQFF,TGTGCCGCGGGGGCCGGAAAAAACAATGAGCAGTTCTTC
TRBV6-1,NA,NA,TRBJ2-2,16,CASSEEVRGSTGELFF,TGTGCCAGCAGTGAAGAGGTCCGAGGTAGCACCGGGGAGCTGTTTTTT
TRBV11-3,NA,NA,TRBJ1-1,13,CASSFGHNTEAFF,TGTGCCAGCAGCTTCGGACATAACACTGAAGCTTTCTTT
TRBV14,TRBD2,few,TRBJ2-1,16,CASSQRTSVVRNEQFF,TGTGCCAGCAGCCAACGGACTAGCGTGGTTAGGAATGAGCAGTTCTTC
TRBV30,NA,NA,TRBJ1-1,14,CAWNVAGLGTEAFF,TGTGCCTGGAATGTAGCGGGGCTGGGCACTGAAGCTTTCTTT
TRBV18,NA,once,TRBJ2-7,14,CASSPRLSGYEQYF,TGTGCCAGCTCACCACGGCTTAGCGGCTACGAGCAGTACTTC
TRBV5-1,NA,once,TRBJ1-3,14,CASSKGTAGNTIYF,TGCGCCAGCAGTAAAGGGACGGCTGGAAACACCATATATTTT
TRBV2,TRBD1,NA,TRBJ1-1,16,CASRSGGTGGNTEAFF,TGTGCCAGCAGATCAGGGGGGACAGGGGGAAACACTGAAGCTTTCTTT
TRBV5-1,NA,few,TRBJ2-2,16,CASSSRLDLNTGELFF,TGCGCCAGCAGCTCCCGACTAGACTTAAACACCGGGGAGCTGTTTTTT
TRBV6-5,NA,NA,TRBJ1-4,15,CASSYSQAFGEKLFF,TGTGCCAGCAGTTACTCGCAGGCTTTTGGCGAAAAACTGTTTTTT
TRBV30,NA,NA,TRBJ1-5,13,CAWSVSGNQPQHF,TGTGCCTGGAGTGTGTCCGGAAATCAGCCCCAGCATTTT
TRBV11-2,NA,NA,TRBJ1-2,14,CASSLQRDNYGYTF,TGTGCCAGCAGCTTACAGAGAGATAACTATGGCTACACCTTC
TRBV29-1,TRBD2,NA,TRBJ2-5,14,CSVLGGTSWETQYF,TGCAGCGTCCTGGGGGGGACTAGCTGGGAGACCCAGTACTTC
TRBV6-1,NA,NA,TRBJ2-1,15,CASSPTTSSYNEQFF,TGTGCCAGCAGTCCTACCACGAGCTCCTACAATGAGCAGTTCTTC
TRBV5-4,NA,NA,TRBJ2-2,16,CASSQGHSPNTGELFF,TGTGCCAGCAGCCAGGGACACTCCCCGAACACCGGGGAGCTGTTTTTT
TRBV19,NA,NA,TRBJ2-7,13,CASRGTDAYEQYF,TGTGCCAGCCGCGGGACAGATGCCTACGAGCAGTACTTC
TRBV21-1,NA,NA,TRBJ1-3,16,CASSKGVGIPGNTIYF,TGTGCCAGCAGCAAAGGGGTCGGGATACCCGGAAACACCATATATTTT
TRBV19,TRBD1,few,TRBJ1-5,14,CASSPTGSNQPQHF,TGTGCCAGTAGCCCGACAGGGAGCAATCAGCCCCAGCATTTT
TRBV5-1,TRBD2,NA,TRBJ2-3,15,CASSSGTTSTDTQYF,TGCGCCAGCAGTTCCGGGACTACCAGCACAGATACGCAGTATTTT
TRBV7-8,NA,NA,TRBJ1-3,17,CASPHSWPGYSGNTIYF,TGTGCCAGCCCGCATAGCTGGCCAGGGTACTCTGGAAACACCATATATTTT
TRBV10-2,TRBD2,NA,TRBJ2-7,12,CASRSSGSEQYF,TGCGCCAGCAGGAGTAGCGGGAGCGAGCAGTACTTC
TRBV19,TRBD2,NA,TRBJ2-1,14,CASSPGLAGIEQFF,TGTGCCAGTTCCCCGGGACTAGCGGGAATTGAGCAGTTCTTC
TRBV18,NA,NA,TRBJ1-5,15,CASSPRGYSNQPQHF,TGTGCCAGCTCACCTCGGGGGTATAGCAATCAGCCCCAGCATTTT
TRBV10-2,NA,NA,TRBJ2-7,15,CASSESDRGAYEQYF,TGCGCCAGCAGTGAGTCGGATAGGGGGGCCTACGAGCAGTACTTC
TRBV5-4,NA,NA,TRBJ2-7,13,CASSQDGAYEQYF,TGTGCCAGCAGCCAGGACGGGGCCTACGAGCAGTACTTC
TRBV5-5,NA,NA,TRBJ2-5,12,CASSPTSETQYF,TGTGCCAGCAGCCCTACCTCGGAGACCCAGTACTTC
TRBV6-5,NA,few,TRBJ1-2,14,CASRNREGGYGYTF,TGTGCCAGCAGAAATAGAGAGGGGGGCTATGGCTACACCTTC
TRBV5-1,TRBD1,NA,TRBJ2-7,14,CASRSGQGRHEQYF,TGCGCCAGCAGATCGGGACAGGGGAGACACGAGCAGTACTTC
TRBV7-9,NA,once,TRBJ2-2,13,CASSNIGPGELFF,TGTGCCAGCAGCAACATTGGGCCCGGGGAGCTGTTTTTT
TRBV25-1,NA,NA,TRBJ1-4,15,CASSESQGRGEKLFF,TGTGCCAGCAGTGAATCGCAGGGGAGGGGGGAAAAACTGTTTTTT
TRBV2,TRBD2,NA,TRBJ2-7,13,CASSPGGPGEQYF,TGTGCCAGCAGCCCGGGAGGGCCGGGCGAGCAGTACTTC
TRBV5-1,NA,NA,TRBJ2-5,15,CASSLEQRVQETQYF,TGCGCCAGCAGCTTGGAACAGCGGGTTCAAGAGACCCAGTACTTC
TRBV5-1,TRBD2,NA,TRBJ2-1,16,CASSLGNGLAGDEQFF,TGCGCCAGCAGCCTAGGGAATGGACTAGCGGGAGATGAGCAGTTCTTC
TRBV28,NA,NA,TRBJ1-2,12,CAIREPNYGYTF,TGTGCCATCCGGGAGCCTAACTATGGCTACACCTTC
TRBV7-8,TRBD2,NA,TRBJ2-1,15,CASSISGSSYNEQFF,TGTGCCAGCAGCATTAGCGGGAGCTCCTACAATGAGCAGTTCTTC
TRBV2,NA,NA,TRBJ2-1,11,CASSEDFEQFF,TGTGCCAGCAGTGAGGACTTTGAGCAGTTCTTC
TRBV5-1,TRBD2,NA,TRBJ2-5,13,CASSFLAGETQYF,TGCGCCAGCAGCTTCCTAGCGGGTGAGACCCAGTACTTC
TRBV5-1,NA,once,TRBJ2-7,12,CASRTDNYEQYF,TGCGCCAGCAGAACTGATAACTACGAGCAGTACTTC
TRBV7-2,TRBD1,NA,TRBJ2-2,13,CASSPQGTGELFF,TGTGCCAGCAGCCCACAGGGGACCGGGGAGCTGTTTTTT
TRBV6-1,TRBD2,NA,TRBJ2-2,13,CASTRTSGGELFF,TGTGCCAGCACCCGGACTAGCGGCGGGGAGCTGTTTTTT
TRBV21-1,NA,NA,TRBJ2-7,16,CASSKKGQRESYEQYF,TGTGCCAGCAGCAAAAAAGGCCAGCGGGAGTCCTACGAGCAGTACTTC
TRBV6-1,NA,NA,TRBJ2-3,16,CASSELAGSSTDTQYF,TGTGCCAGCAGTGAACTCGCAGGGAGTAGCACAGATACGCAGTATTTT
TRBV10-3,NA,NA,TRBJ2-1,12,CAIQDGSDEQFF,TGTGCCATCCAGGACGGGAGCGATGAGCAGTTCTTC
TRBV28,NA,NA,TRBJ1-5,17,CASSLTGTQRVNQPQHF,TGTGCCAGCAGCCTAACAGGGACCCAACGAGTCAATCAGCCCCAGCATTTT
TRBV21-1,NA,NA,TRBJ1-2,21,CASSKVLWKTGVGFYGYGYTF,TGTGCCAGCAGCAAAGTACTGTGGAAGACAGGGGTGGGATTTTATGGCTATGGCTACACCTTC
TRBV29-1,NA,many,TRBJ1-5,12,CSAKTGNQPQHF,TGCAGCGCTAAGACAGGCAATCAGCCCCAGCATTTT